Described below is a single T cell receptor beta chain sequence and its context. In the original processing: Reference gene primer amplification gave nucleated cell count estimates. Here immunoSEQ multiplex PCR was the method, and the copy in TCRdb shows in-frame clones only, minus some. V and J calls and clone size come straight from that table; D and trimming were deduced from the DNA. The data hold some 200,000 clones, with 75% to 85% observed a single time. The data were obtained in a study of blood T cell repertoires in COVID-19. Across the study: Some COVID-19 samples were acute and others convalescent; all came from the United States, Italy and Spain. T cells, B-cell-depleted T cells, or PBMCs provided the cDNA or gDNA that served as material.

During active infection, Seattle patients enrolled and were then monitored through disease. Sequencing was done on a sample of peripheral blood. The receptor was derived from a woman in her 70s with COVID-19, enrolled during active disease.

The CDR3 DNA reads as TGCGCCAGCAGCTTGGGGGGACAGAAGAGCTCTGGAAACACCATATATTTT. Protein: CASSLGGQKSSGNTIYF. The V call is TRBV5-1, the J call TRBJ1-3; the match to TRBD1 covers 7 bases. Germline V gene data show CDR1 as SGHRS and CDR2 as YFSETQ. The CDR3 loop spans 17 amino acids. V shed 0 bases, J shed 0 bases, and the junction held 6 bases outside the gene matches.